This T cell receptor beta chain was observed in a study of cytomegalovirus exposure and HLA in healthy donors listed by TCRdb under 2017. As for the study more broadly: An earlier analysis of approximately 640 of the donors reported more than 250 Gb of sequence data and 120 million or so unique TCR beta sequences from about 179 million T cells. An early release that covered 500 to 800 HLA-typed donors contained around 300 gigabases of sequencing data and 85 million to 100 million unique TCR sequences. HLA typing included class I and class II loci at four-digit resolution. To predict cytomegalovirus infection status, the study brought together high-throughput TCR immunosequencing, statistical association of individual TCRs with disease status, and machine learning. Of the roughly 400 genotyped donors, approximately 83% fell in the genetic ancestry cluster associated with self-reported Caucasian donors. A later analysis re-analyzed previously published TCR beta repertoires from hundreds of donors and added high-resolution HLA genotyping to study TCR occurrence patterns. A separate validation cohort of more than 100 different subjects was used in addition to the 666-subject first cohort. Among around 400 genotyped donors of the cohort, an average of around 240,000 unique TCR beta nucleotide sequences were sequenced per donor, 15% to 20% of them non-productive. An earlier analysis of around 580 of the donors used high-throughput TCR beta sequencing to judge whether each TCR beta V gene segment behaved as functional or pseudogenic. In the later analysis, no new phenotypic data were used to find candidate immune exposures; instead, reliance was placed on TCR beta sequences and their occurrence across donors. Because of strong linkage in the cohort, roughly five DR-DQ haplotypes were treated as single units for association and clustering. The study profiled the T cell repertoires of 500 to 800 subjects by immunosequencing and related them to cytomegalovirus serostatus. Genome-wide SNP genotypes for about 65% of the 666 donors were used in a later genetic analysis, which treated that subset as a discovery cohort. Donor age, sex, ethnicity and CMV serostatus were collected together with the repertoire data. Typing coverage varied by locus: roughly 620-640 donors for A, B, C, DRB1 and DQB1; roughly 560 for DQA1; some 610 for DPA1; approximately 470 for DPB1. Every discovery cohort repertoire had been produced on one sequencing platform. The study aimed to test whether signatures of past pathogen exposure could be identified by cataloging public T cell receptors.

The junction shows trimming of 1 base on V and 7 bases on J, plus 13 bases between the germline ends. From the germline V gene, CDR1 is KGHSH and CDR2 is LQKENI. There are 15 amino acids in the CDR3, from cysteine to phenylalanine inclusive. Only CDR3 DNA is held: 45 bases, read in frame from base 1. The cohort was made up of under 800 healthy bone marrow donors. At the time of sampling, every cohort member was nominally healthy, though immune exposures that went unrecorded were likely present. The donor tested CMV seronegative, placing the donor among the approximately 400 seronegative members of the cohort. A peripheral blood sample was collected from each donor, and TCR beta sequencing was performed on peripheral blood mononuclear cells. The Qiagen DNeasy Blood Extraction Kit was used to extract genomic DNA from the blood cell samples. About this clone itself: Its antigen is currently not known. There are no base qualities to consult, and no much larger clone falls within one base.

The library was built by means of the immunoSEQ multiplex PCR assay. For the multiplex PCR, a mixture combining 60 forward primers for TCR Vbeta segments and 13 reverse primers for TCR Jbeta segments was used. The CDR3 region of rearranged TCR beta genes was amplified from genomic DNA by a multiplex PCR assay. Amplified TCR beta libraries were sequenced as 87-base-pair reads on the Illumina HiSeq System. Regarding the original processing steps: In a later analysis, 80 million or so unique TCR beta chains were counted across the roughly 670 repertoires, and around 10 million of these chains were shared by at least two donors. To remove PCR and sequencing errors, raw reads were error-corrected and collapsed into unique sequences using a nearest-neighbor algorithm that merged closely related sequences. CDR3 sequences were aligned to IMGT reference sequences to assign V, D and J gene segments. For a sequence to be retained, a match of at least six nucleotides was required to both a V gene segment and a J gene segment. A rearrangement was called productive if the CDR3 had no stop codons and remained in frame with V and J, and every other rearrangement was called non-productive. Following IMGT convention, CDR3 was defined as the stretch from the second conserved V-encoded cysteine to the conserved J-encoded phenylalanine. The earlier analysis of some 580 of the donors excluded any sequence lacking an unambiguous match to a single V gene segment. An earlier analysis of a few hundred of the donors called V segments functional above 56.7% productive rearrangements and segregating when the between-donor standard deviation exceeded 5%. A statistical classification framework was built to diagnose cytomegalovirus status from the catalog of TCR beta chain sequences. In a later analysis, TCR nucleotide sequences were compared against IMGT/GENE-DB human TR gene sequences so that V and J genes could be assigned. In a later analysis, CDR3 sequences and most-parsimonious VDJ recombination scenarios were assigned using the TCRdist pipeline. In a later analysis, each TCR beta chain was defined by its CDR3 amino acid sequence together with its V-gene family, and reads lacking a unique V-gene family were excluded. A later analysis removed 550 to 650 highly shared, low-generation-probability nucleotide sequences to deal with suspected cross-contamination and a sequencing artifact. In a later analysis, a clonal expansion index was calculated for each public chain from normalized within-repertoire ranks of inferred template counts. In a later analysis, generation probabilities were computed using a VDJ recombination model fitted to out-of-frame rearrangements, and the results were checked against IGoR. Hypergeometric tests were used in a later analysis to score TCR-TCR, TCR-HLA and TCR-CMV co-occurrence, with a repertoire-size bias correction applied to the TCR pairs. False discovery rates were estimated in a later analysis by permuting HLA or CMV assignments 20 times. A later analysis grouped co-occurring TCRs with DBSCAN, adding TCRdist sequence similarity when clustering within HLA-allele-positive subsets. Repertoires with fewer than 30,000 or more than 120,000 public chains were left out of co-occurrence clustering, as were roughly five repertoires with anomalous nucleotide sharing. This immuneACCESS table, as held by TCRdb, lists in-frame sequences with V and J called but not all clones. Of the missing ones, under half trace to an unresolved V gene in checked studies; the others have no known cause. The V and J calls and the clone size are those of that table, but D and trimming were determined from the DNA. The sample records 95,000 to 100,000 clones, around 83% of which are singletons. The ten largest clones represent 3% to 5% of the sample.

On the study overall, not on this receptor specifically: Only TCR beta chains were sequenced in this cohort, and the absence of alpha or paired-chain data limited detectable features. Because HLA typing was unavailable for some donors at each locus, only the typed subset was used in association tests. The study gave a list of 150 to 200 TCR beta chains associated with cytomegalovirus. According to a later analysis, parvovirus B19, influenza, CMV and Epstein-Barr virus appeared linked to several top co-occurrence clusters. It was suggested by the authors that the approach could potentially be generalized to other disease states and immunological phenotypes. A few of the identified cytomegalovirus-associated TCR beta chains were confirmed in vitro to be specific for cytomegalovirus antigens. A further reported finding was that TCR beta sequences accurately predicted the HLA-A and HLA-B alleles for most subjects in the first cohort. Broadly in line with IMGT annotations, most TCR beta V segments showed up in productive rearrangements about 90% or about 30% of the time in an earlier analysis of a few hundred of the donors. Sequencing depth was assumed to be roughly uniform across donors in the presence/absence analyses, though that assumption may not hold. Strong co-occurrence of HLA alleles, especially DR and DQ, made assigning TCR associations to individual alleles difficult. A later analysis found that TCR association rates varied across HLA loci, with DRB1 alleles showing the most associated TCRs and HLA-C alleles the fewest. Linkage disequilibrium might explain the correlated functional status among segregating V segments, but an unknown experimental factor could not be ruled out. Seventeen rarely observed V segments, including chromosome 9 orphons, were excluded from the earlier analysis of about 500 of the donors because counts were too low. The classifier was reported to diagnose cytomegalovirus status with high specificity and sensitivity in both the original and validation cohorts. In a later analysis, 16,951 TCR beta sequences were associated with specific HLA alleles at a false discovery rate of 0.05. The only immune exposure information available for the cohort was CMV serostatus. A cluster of highly shared sequence variants was judged likely to represent a technical artifact of the sequencing pipeline. According to a later analysis, most CMV-associated TCR beta chains appeared to be HLA-restricted, and the HLA associations seemed to be driven largely by CMV exposure. Because the 87-base-pair reads could not distinguish some IMGT-functional V segments, including TRBV6-2 and TRBV6-3, those segments were excluded. Most TCR sequences were seen in very few donors, while some public TCRs were found in many individuals. In a later analysis, HLA-associated TCR beta chains showed more clonal expansion and lower generation probabilities than non-associated chains that were equally common. According to a later genetic analysis, donors in an Asian-associated ancestry cluster had fewer N-insertions in productive TCRs than the approximately 670-donor mean. An association between a missense DCLRE1C variant and V-gene and J-gene trimming of TCR beta chains was found in a later genetic analysis and replicated in an independent cohort.

Sequencing was done on a sample of PBMCs. This receptor was taken from a man aged 30-40 years in good health and CMV-seronegative. The sequence is built from TRBV18 and TRBJ2-2; tentative D gene TRBD2, with 6 bases matching. The CDR3 reads CASSPRRAGGGELFF. The DNA is TGTGCCAGCTCACCACGGAGGGCTGGAGGCGGGGAGCTGTTTTTT.